The 27 T cell receptor beta chains given below trace back to one sample, sequenced in a study of tumor and adjacent non-tumor tissue in lung cancer. A modified ARM-PCR protocol with three rounds of nested PCR amplified TCRbeta. TCRdb redid the calling of the multiplex PCR reads with MiXCR, one entry per CDR3 protein. Of about 81,000 distinct CDR3 sequences in the sample, 55% to 80% were seen once. No cell sorting was done before RNA was extracted from the tissue. Specimen: lung tumor tissue. The receptors shown here come from a woman between 35 and 50 years old with non-small cell lung cancer.

The table lists this clonotype with many counts. The chain recombines TRBV12-3 or TRBV12-4 with TRBJ2-3; D assignment may be TRBD1 or TRBD2 (6 bases each). The CDR3 runs to 14 residues. Trimming pared 3 bases from V and 6 bases from J, leaving 13 bases between. The CDR3 DNA reads as TGTGCCAGCAGTTTGGGGGGCGCGGACGATACGCAGTATTTT. The encoded protein is CASSLGGADDTQYF.

A word on this clonotype: This may arise from a read error, as a much more abundant clone is one base away. The genes are TRBV5-1 and TRBJ2-4; 8 nucleotides align to TRBD1. V lost 0 bases and J lost 6; bases outside the gene matches: 8. The CDR3 contains 16 residues. CDR1 and CDR2 from the germline V gene are SGHRS and YFSETQ. Here the CDR3 DNA reads TGCGCCAGCAGCTTGGGAGGGGGGACAGGACGAAACATTCAGTACTTC. Protein: CASSLGGGTGRNIQYF.

Concerning this clonotype: A much larger clone differs from this one at a single base, so this may be a read error. The chain uses TRBV24-1 and TRBJ2-7; TRBD2 agrees at 7 bases. The CDR3 length is 13 residues. Germline assignment: CDR1 KGHDR and CDR2 SFDVKD. CDR3: CGTSGTKTYEQYF. The CDR3 nucleotides are TGTGGCACCAGTGGGACTAAAACCTACGAGCAGTACTTC.

The rearrangement joins TRBV29-1 to TRBJ1-3; D remains unclear. Germline CDR1 SQVTM, CDR2 ANQGSEA. V was clipped by 6 bases and J by 11 bases, with 26 bases between them. The CDR3 runs to 15 residues. CDR3 sequence reads: CSVSFDRNTGDAIYF. CDR3 bases: TGCAGCGTCTCGTTCGACCGAAACACCGGAGACGCCATATATTTT.

To note about this clonotype: Since no conserved phenylalanine or tryptophan closes the CDR3, a read error is the likely cause. The chain combines TRBV11-1 with TRBJ2-1; D is unclear. The germline V and J ends were trimmed by 5 bases and 4 bases, with 18 bases remaining between them. CDR1 SGHAT and CDR2 FQDESV come from the germline V gene (reference sequence). This CDR3 contains 16 residues. The CDR3 DNA reads as TGTGCCAGCAGCAAGACACTATCTCCACTGTACAATGAGCAGTTCTCC. Encoded protein: CASSKTLSPLYNEQFS.

This clonotype was counted a few times. A much more abundant neighbour one base away suggests this may be a read error. This sequence joins TRBV6-6 and TRBJ2-1; 7 positions agree with TRBD2. Germline values: CDR1 MNHNY, CDR2 SVGAGI (reference sequence). The CDR3 loop spans 16 amino acids. The junction had 13 bases not matched to a gene; V was cut back by 5 bases and J by 6 bases. The CDR3 coding sequence is TGTGCCAGCAGTACTAGCAGCGGGATGGGTTGCAATGAGCAGTTCTTC. Its protein is CASSTSSGMGCNEQFF.

J is TRBJ2-5 and V is TRBV5-1; D possibly matches TRBD1 or TRBD2 (5 bases each). The V and J ends lost 5 bases and 7 bases respectively, with 18 bases between them. The CDR3 has 14 residues. Germline V gene lookup returns CDR1 SGHRS and CDR2 YFSETQ. The CDR3 DNA follows: TGCGCCAGCAGATGGAGGTCGACAGAAGGGACCCAGTACTTC. As protein: CASRWRSTEGTQYF. The variable domain in full, with the rest retrieved from reference TRBV5-1 and TRBJ2-5, is KAGVTQTPRYLIKTRGQQVTLSCSPISGHRSVSWYQQTPGQGLQFLFEYFSETQRNKGNFPGRFSGRQFSNSRSEMNVSTLELGDSALYLCASRWRSTEGTQYFGPGTRLLVL.

On this clonotype: At one of its ends the junction is not consistent with the germline gene, which may arise from a read error. The J gene is TRBJ2-1, the V gene TRBV5-1; 8 bases align to TRBD2. Germline V gene lookup returns CDR1 SGHRS and CDR2 YFSETQ. The CDR3 loop spans 16 amino acids. The DNA of the CDR3 is TGCGCCAGCAGCTTAGCTCCGGGACTAGGAGCAAATGAGCAGTTATTC. This codes for CASSLAPGLGANEQLF.

This clonotype was detected many times. CDR3 DNA: TGCAGTGCTAGGGGGGGATTCCCAGATACGCAGTATTTT. Translated, it gives CSARGGFPDTQYF. The gene calls are TRBV20-1 and TRBJ2-3; weak D call: TRBD2 (6 bases). The length of the CDR3 is 13 residues. V lost 3 bases and J lost 4, with 11 bases in between. Germline V lookup: CDR1 DFQATT, CDR2 SNEGSKA (reference sequence).

To note about this clonotype: At one of its ends the junction is not consistent with the germline gene, which may arise from a read error. The rearrangement joins TRBV29-1 to TRBJ2-7, with D unclear. CDR1 SQVTM and CDR2 ANQGSEA come from the germline V gene. CDR3 length equals 12 residues. The CDR3 loop reads CSVGVDGYEHYF. The CDR3 bases are TGCAGCGTTGGGGTGGACGGCTACGAGCACTACTTC.

With respect to this clonotype: One junction end disagrees with the germline gene, perhaps due to a read error. The chain couples TRBV4-1 to TRBJ2-7; D ambiguous. The CDR3 has 16 residues. Germline V gene data show CDR1 as MGHRA and CDR2 as YSYEKL. The CDR3 coding sequence is TGCGCCAGCAACCAAAACCCGTCGGCAGGAGTCTACGAGCAGTACTTC. Amino acid sequence: CASNQNPSAGVYEQYF.

This clonotype was seen repeatedly, ten times or more. This rearrangement joins TRBV6-5 to TRBJ1-3; D gene ambiguous. Germline CDR1 and CDR2: MNHEY and SVGAGI. The V gene lost 2 bases and the J gene lost 0 bases, with 5 bases spanning the gap. The CDR3 sequence is 14 residues long. The CDR3 DNA follows: TGTGCCAGCAGTTACACGAGCTCTGGAAACACCATATATTTT. It yields the protein CASSYTSSGNTIYF.

The chain is built from TRBV5-1 and TRBJ2-3; the match to TRBD2 covers 14 bases. The CDR3 contains 19 residues. With V trimmed by 4 bases and J by 3 bases, 13 bases remained unmatched. Germline V gives CDR1 SGHRS, CDR2 YFSETQ. The CDR3 region is CASSVGTSGGGGWTDTQYF. CDR3 DNA sequence: TGCGCCAGCAGCGTGGGGACTAGCGGGGGAGGTGGGTGGACAGATACGCAGTATTTT.

This chain uses TRBV4-1 with TRBJ1-5; tentative D call: TRBD1 (5 bases). The CDR3 covers 17 residues. Trimming stripped 9 bases from V and 5 bases from J, with 26 bases between. The germline V gene encodes CDR1 MGHRA and CDR2 YSYEKL. CDR3 residues: CASIQGPPDSPYQPQHF. For the CDR3, the DNA is TGCGCCAGTATCCAAGGGCCCCCCGACAGCCCCTATCAGCCCCAGCATTTT.

This sequence joins TRBV29-1 and TRBJ1-4; the D gene is possibly TRBD1 (5 bases). There are 13 residues in the CDR3. The V gene's germline CDR1 is SQVTM and CDR2 ANQGSEA. The V end lost 7 bases, the J end lost 7 bases, and 16 bases lay between the germline ends. The CDR3 protein is CSDARTNIEKLFF. CDR3 sequence (DNA): TGCAGCGATGCGAGGACAAATATTGAAAAACTGTTTTTT.

Concerning this clonotype: Germline is not matched at one junction end, which may reflect a read error. The J gene is TRBJ2-2, the V gene TRBV6-1; D might be TRBD1 or TRBD2, each matching 6 bases. The CDR3 consists of 13 residues. Germline-derived CDR1 and CDR2 are MNHNS and SASEGT. The CDR3 DNA reads as TGTGTCAGCAGGCACAGGGCGGGCGGGGAACTGTTTTTT. It translates to CVSRHRAGGELFF.

Many counts were recorded for this clonotype. The rearrangement joins TRBV6-1 to TRBJ1-5; D unclear. CDR3 size: 14 residues. Trimming pared 4 bases from V and 0 bases from J, leaving 7 bases between. Germline lookup yields CDR1 MNHNS and CDR2 SASEGT. This chain's CDR3 is CASSVEVSNQPQHF. CDR3 in DNA: TGTGCCAGCAGTGTTGAGGTTAGCAATCAGCCCCAGCATTTT.

With respect to this clonotype: Compared with germline, one end of the junction differs, possibly owing to a read error. The chain links TRBV20-1 to TRBJ1-2, with TRBD1 identical over 7 bases. Per the germline V gene, CDR1 is DFQATT and CDR2 is SNEGSKA (reference sequence). CDR3 size: 12 residues. The CDR3 DNA follows: TGCAGTGCTAGAAGACAGGGAGGTGGCCACACCTTC. Its translation: CSARRQGGGHTF.

The genes are TRBV15 and TRBJ1-5, with 8 bases identical to TRBD1. Germline-derived CDR1 and CDR2 are LNHNV and YYDKDF (reference sequence). CDR3 size: 15 residues. V was clipped by 5 bases and J by 0 bases; unmatched bases: 3. CDR3 amino acids: CATSRTGNSNQPQHF. Here the CDR3 DNA reads TGTGCCACCAGCCGGACAGGGAATAGCAATCAGCCCCAGCATTTT.

There are a few counts of this clonotype. Mismatch with germline at one junction end may stem from a read error. This sequence joins TRBV6-6 and TRBJ2-7; TRBD1 agrees at 8 bases. CDR1 is MNHNY and CDR2 is SVGAGI in the germline V gene (reference sequence). This CDR3 comprises 16 residues. The CDR3 region has the DNA TGTGCCAGCCGTTACGGTGGCCCCCAGGGGGCCTATGAGCAGTACTTC. Residues: CASRYGGPQGAYEQYF.

The chain links TRBV11-2 to TRBJ2-2; 12 bases are shared with TRBD2. The V segment lost 9 bases and the J segment 5 bases; nucleotides outside the gene matches: 13. The CDR3 is 17 amino acids. Germline-derived CDR1 and CDR2 are SGHAT and FQNNGV. This CDR3 reads CASSPSTSGRSTGELFF. The CDR3 DNA sequence: TGTGCCAGTAGCCCTTCTACTAGCGGGAGGTCAACCGGGGAGCTGTTTTTT.

In the case of this clonotype: This likely comes from a read error, as the CDR3 has no conserved phenylalanine or tryptophan at its end. The DNA is omitted, as the CDR3 cannot be located on it reliably, and the CDR3 follows TCRdb's listing. This chain uses TRBV11-2 with TRBJ2-5; TRBD1, the table's D call, lacks a check against the DNA. The germline gives CDR1 SGHAT, CDR2 FQNNGV. Including both end residues, the CDR3 is 15 amino acids long. The CDR3 protein is CASTKFGQAQETLYL.

This chain links TRBV20-1 with TRBJ2-3; no clear D. Germline assignment: CDR1 DFQATT and CDR2 SNEGSKA (reference sequence). The CDR3 is 13 amino acids. Trimming cost V 3 bases and J 4 bases, with 11 bases left between them. The CDR3 spells CSARDAVPDTQYF. In DNA, the CDR3 is TGCAGTGCTAGGGACGCAGTTCCAGATACGCAGTATTTT.

Notes on this clonotype: An end of the junction differs from the germline gene, which may be a read error. CDR3 in amino acids: CASSRTASANYGYIF. The DNA for the CDR3 is TGCGCCAGCAGTCGGACAGCCTCAGCTAACTATGGTTACATCTTC. The chain recombines TRBV6-5 with TRBJ1-2; D possibly corresponds to TRBD1 (6 bases). The germline CDR1 and CDR2 sequences are MNHEY and SVGAGI. The CDR3 extends over 15 amino acids.

Concerning this clonotype: Possible read error: a much larger clone is one base away. As the CDR3 is not closed by the conserved phenylalanine or tryptophan, this likely results from a read error. Here the CDR3 reads CSARLTASNSPLHL. The CDR3 bases are TGCAGTGCGCGCTTGACAGCGTCGAATTCACCCCTCCACCTT. The V call is TRBV20-1, the J call TRBJ1-6, with D maybe TRBD1 (5 bases). Germline-derived CDR1 and CDR2 are DFQATT and SNEGSKA (reference sequence). CDR3 length: 14 residues. The ends were cut back, 6 bases at V and 7 bases at J, with 16 bases in the middle.

The V call is TRBV30, the J call TRBJ2-4; weak D call: TRBD1 (5 bases). V shed 8 bases and J shed 0 bases, with 14 bases lying between them. This CDR3 is 14 amino acids long. Germline values: CDR1 GTSNPN, CDR2 SVGIG (reference sequence). The CDR3 protein is CARNYGQAKNIQYF. The CDR3 DNA sequence: TGTGCCCGGAACTATGGACAAGCCAAAAACATTCAGTACTTC.

Of note for this clonotype: One end of the junction is discordant with germline, which a read error may explain. The chain has TRBV5-1 and TRBJ2-7; D unclear. CDR1 SGHRS and CDR2 YFSETQ come from the germline V gene. The length of the CDR3 is 14 residues. CDR3 in DNA: TGCGGCAGCAGCTTGGAACTTCAGGCCTACGAGCACTACTTC. Amino acids: CGSSLELQAYEHYF.